Listed below are T cell receptor beta chains from one sample, sequenced in a study of cytomegalovirus exposure and HLA in healthy donors. Assay used: immunoSEQ multiplex PCR; TCRdb lists only in-frame clones, some missing. The data show 250,000 to 400,000 clones, roughly 87% seen once. The material sequenced was PBMCs. These receptors all stem from a man aged 30 to 45 in good health and CMV-seronegative. CDR3s include the opening cysteine and the closing phenylalanine or tryptophan. A D gene is named only where the DNA matches it firmly. Size values are once, few and many counts, or a class for expanded clones, and some rows have none.

DNA	CDR3	V	J	D	size
TGTGCCAGCAGCTCGACCTCCTTTACAGGGGGCAGGACCGGGGAGCTGTTTTTT	CASSSTSFTGGRTGELFF	TRBV9	TRBJ2-2	TRBD1	once
TGTGCCAGCAGCTTCGCCATCCTAGCGGGGTCAAGCACAGATACGCAGTATTTT	CASSFAILAGSSTDTQYF	TRBV7-6	TRBJ2-3	TRBD2	once
TGTGCCAGCAGTTTGGACAGTAACTATGGCTACACCTTC	CASSLDSNYGYTF	TRBV27	TRBJ1-2	.	.
TGTGCCAGCATTAGCTTGATACGAGGGAACACCGGGGAGCTGTTTTTT	CASISLIRGNTGELFF	TRBV5-6	TRBJ2-2	.	.
TGTGCCAGCAGCGTTATAGGTCGGACAAGGGGAAGTGAGCAGTTCTTC	CASSVIGRTRGSEQFF	TRBV9	TRBJ2-1	.	.
TGCGCCAGCAGCTCGTGGCAGGGATCTGAAGCTTTCTTT	CASSSWQGSEAFF	TRBV5-1	TRBJ1-1	.	.
TGTGCCAGCAACCCTCAGGGGAACACTGAAGCTTTCTTT	CASNPQGNTEAFF	TRBV5-4	TRBJ1-1	.	.
TGCGCCAGCAGCCCAACTCAGGGGGCAGGAACTGAAGCTTTCTTT	CASSPTQGAGTEAFF	TRBV5-1	TRBJ1-1	TRBD1	once
TGTGCCACCTGGGACAACTACGAGCAGTACTTC	CATWDNYEQYF	TRBV19	TRBJ2-7	.	.
TGTGCCAGCAGAGCGGACTGGGGAGCGGGAAACACCATATATTTT	CASRADWGAGNTIYF	TRBV6-5	TRBJ1-3	.	.
TGTGCCAGCAGCTTGGGCACAAACCAAGAGACCCAGTACTTC	CASSLGTNQETQYF	TRBV5-5	TRBJ2-5	.	.
TGTGCCAGCAGTTACGGTACAGGGGGGATTGATGGCTACACCTTC	CASSYGTGGIDGYTF	TRBV6-5	TRBJ1-2	TRBD1	.
TGTGCTAGTGGTTTGGGGAGTGTGAACACCGGGGAGCTGTTTTTT	CASGLGSVNTGELFF	TRBV12-5	TRBJ2-2	.	.
TGTGCCAGCAGCGTAGCAGGTCCCCAAGAGTATGAGCAGTTCTTC	CASSVAGPQEYEQFF	TRBV9	TRBJ2-1	.	.
TGTGCCAGCAGCTTGGAACGGGTCTATGGCTACACCTTC	CASSLERVYGYTF	TRBV5-4	TRBJ1-2	.	.
TGCAGCGCCCTAGACAGGGCAGGCCAGCCCCAGCATTTT	CSALDRAGQPQHF	TRBV29-1	TRBJ1-5	TRBD1	.
TGTGCCAGCAGCTTTACGGGGGCAGATACGCAGTATTTT	CASSFTGADTQYF	TRBV5-4	TRBJ2-3	.	.
TGTGCCAGCAGCTTAGGTACAACGAACACCGGGGAGCTGTTTTTT	CASSLGTTNTGELFF	TRBV7-7	TRBJ2-2	.	.
TGCGCCAGCAGCCTCTCTACCCGGGCAGGGGGCTTGGGCTACACCTTC	CASSLSTRAGGLGYTF	TRBV4-1	TRBJ1-2	TRBD1	.
TGTGCCATCAGCCCCGGGACAGAAGGGGGAACCTACGAGCAGTACTTC	CAISPGTEGGTYEQYF	TRBV10-3	TRBJ2-7	TRBD1	.
TGTGCCAGCAGTCCATCCGGGGAGCTGTTTTTT	CASSPSGELFF	TRBV25-1	TRBJ2-2	.	.
TGTGCCAGCAGTGAGGTAAGGGGTAAGGACGAGCAGTACTTC	CASSEVRGKDEQYF	TRBV25-1	TRBJ2-7	.	few
TGTGCCAGCAGTGACAGGGTTGAGACCCAGTACTTC	CASSDRVETQYF	TRBV6-1	TRBJ2-5	.	once
TGCGCCAGCAGCTTGGTGGGGGGCTCTGGGGCCAACGTCCTGACTTTC	CASSLVGGSGANVLTF	TRBV5-1	TRBJ2-6	.	.
TGTGCCAGCAGCTTAGCGGCACAGGTGGGAGGGAACGAGCAGTACTTC	CASSLAAQVGGNEQYF	TRBV7-6	TRBJ2-7	TRBD2	.
TGTGCCATCAGTGGGGGACAGTCTACCTACGAGCAGTACTTC	CAISGGQSTYEQYF	TRBV10-3	TRBJ2-7	TRBD1	once